The 8 T cell receptor beta chains below come from one sample, sequenced in a study of relationships among human T cell subsets. TCR alpha and beta CDR3s were amplified from mRNA by semiquantitative ARM-PCR. Exponential amplification used communal superprimers after tagged nested gene-specific primers in ARM-PCR. TCRdb reanalysed the multiplex PCR reads using MiXCR and keeps one entry per CDR3 protein. The sample lists approximately 15,000 distinct CDR3 sequences; 60% were seen once. Regulatory T cells were selected from positively selected CD4+ cells using anti-CD25 beads. Sequencing was performed on Tregs sorted from blood. The receptors were gathered from a man aged 40-49 years in good health.

The rearrangement joins TRBV27 to TRBJ1-2, with no clear D. The germline gives CDR1 MNHEY, CDR2 SMNVEV (reference sequence). V was shortened by 6 bases and J by 7 bases, with 6 bases between the two germline ends. The CDR3 extends over 10 amino acids. CDR3 DNA: TGTGCCAGCAGGGGAGGTGGCTACACCTTC. Its protein product is CASRGGGYTF.

The rearrangement links TRBV7-9 to TRBJ2-5, with 8 bases that match TRBD2. Germline CDR1 and CDR2: SEHNR and FQNEAQ (reference sequence). This CDR3 has 17 residues. Trimming removed 3 bases from V and 4 bases from J; junction bases left unmatched: 13. CDR3 protein: CASSFVVSAGGGETQYF. The CDR3 DNA follows: TGTGCCAGCAGCTTCGTCGTTAGCGCGGGGGGCGGAGAGACCCAGTACTTC.

This clonotype was seen more than once but under ten times. The gene calls are TRBV18 and TRBJ2-7; TRBD1 matches at 7 bases. The germline gives CDR1 KGHSH, CDR2 LQKENI. This CDR3 has 15 amino acids. Losses at the gene ends were 6 bases for V and 4 bases for J; bases not matched to a gene: 12. The CDR3 DNA sequence: TGTGCCAGCTCCGCAGACAGGGCAGGTGGATACGAGCAGTACTTC. Residues: CASSADRAGGYEQYF.

This clonotype was picked up a small number of times. The chain carries TRBV11-2 and TRBJ2-5; the D is unclear. The CDR3 is 11 amino acids. V was cut by 2 bases and J by 5 bases, with 3 bases left in between. Germline CDR1 is SGHAT and CDR2 is FQNNGV. For the CDR3, the DNA is TGTGCCAGCAGCTTAATGGAGACCCAGTACTTC. This encodes CASSLMETQYF.

Sample share makes this clonotype medium-sized. The V and J genes are TRBV14 and TRBJ1-6, with no clear D. V lost 1 base, J lost 8 bases, and 9 bases lay in between. This CDR3 contains 14 residues. Germline CDR1 reads SGHDN; CDR2 reads FVKESK. The CDR3 nucleotides read TGTGCCAGCAGCCAAGGGGCCTTCTATTCACCCCTCCACTTT. It translates to CASSQGAFYSPLHF.

The V gene is TRBV10-3, the J gene TRBJ1-2; unclear D gene. The CDR3 extends over 13 amino acids. Germline V gene lookup returns CDR1 ENHRY and CDR2 SYGVKD. The V and J ends lost 3 bases and 7 bases respectively, with 12 bases between them. The CDR3 DNA is TGTGCCATCAGTGAATCAGGAGAAGCTGGCTACACCTTC. This translates into CAISESGEAGYTF.

This chain joins TRBV30 and TRBJ2-3; possible D gene TRBD2, 6 bases. CDR3 size: 15 residues. Trimming left V 1 base short and J 4 bases short, with 15 bases between. Germline V gene lookup returns CDR1 GTSNPN and CDR2 SVGIG (reference sequence). The CDR3 here is CAWSALEGWADTQYF. The DNA for the CDR3 is TGTGCCTGGAGTGCGCTGGAGGGATGGGCAGATACGCAGTATTTT.

This chain connects TRBV20-1 to TRBJ2-7, with 8 nucleotides matching TRBD2. This CDR3 is 14 amino acids long. Germline V gives CDR1 DFQATT, CDR2 SNEGSKA (reference sequence). The ends lost 3 bases at V and 4 bases at J; junction bases unmatched: 8. The CDR3 DNA follows: TGCAGTGCTAGTAACAGCGGGGGTCATTACGAGCAGTACTTC. Protein sequence: CSASNSGGHYEQYF.